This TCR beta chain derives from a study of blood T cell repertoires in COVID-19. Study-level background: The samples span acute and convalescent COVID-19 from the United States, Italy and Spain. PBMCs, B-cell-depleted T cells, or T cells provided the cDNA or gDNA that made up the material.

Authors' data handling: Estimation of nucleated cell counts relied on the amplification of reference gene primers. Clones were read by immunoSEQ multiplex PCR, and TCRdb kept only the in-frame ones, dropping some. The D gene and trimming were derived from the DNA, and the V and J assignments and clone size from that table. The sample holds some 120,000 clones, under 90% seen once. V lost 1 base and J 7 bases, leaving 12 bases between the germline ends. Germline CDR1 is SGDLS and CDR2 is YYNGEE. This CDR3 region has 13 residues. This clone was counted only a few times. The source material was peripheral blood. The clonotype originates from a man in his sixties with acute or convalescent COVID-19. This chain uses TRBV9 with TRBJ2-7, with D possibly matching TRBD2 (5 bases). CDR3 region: CASSVQLRGEQYF. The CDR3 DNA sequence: TGTGCCAGCAGCGTACAGCTTCGAGGGGAGCAGTACTTC. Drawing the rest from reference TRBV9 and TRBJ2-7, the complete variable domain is DSGVTQTPKHLITATGQRVTLRCSPRSGDLSVYWYQQSLDQGLQFLIQYYNGEERAKGNILERFSAQQFPDLHSELNLSSLELGDSALYFCASSVQLRGEQYFGPGTRLTVT.